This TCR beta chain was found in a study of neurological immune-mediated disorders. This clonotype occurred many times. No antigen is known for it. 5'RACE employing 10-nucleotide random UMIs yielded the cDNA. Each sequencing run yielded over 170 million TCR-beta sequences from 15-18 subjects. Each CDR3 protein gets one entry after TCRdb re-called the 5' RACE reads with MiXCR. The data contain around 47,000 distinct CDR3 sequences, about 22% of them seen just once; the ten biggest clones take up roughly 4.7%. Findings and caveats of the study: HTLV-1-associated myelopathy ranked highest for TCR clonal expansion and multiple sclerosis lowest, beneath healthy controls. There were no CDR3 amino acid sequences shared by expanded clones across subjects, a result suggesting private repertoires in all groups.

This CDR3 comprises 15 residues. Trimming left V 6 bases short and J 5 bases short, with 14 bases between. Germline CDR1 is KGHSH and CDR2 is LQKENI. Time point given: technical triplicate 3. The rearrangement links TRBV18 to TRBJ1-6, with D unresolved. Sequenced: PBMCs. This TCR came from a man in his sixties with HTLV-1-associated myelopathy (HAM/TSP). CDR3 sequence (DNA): TGTGCCAGCTCTCCGACACAGCGGAATAATTCACCCCTCCACTTT. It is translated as CASSPTQRNNSPLHF.